Listed here is a single T cell receptor beta chain. Germline loops: CDR1 SQVTM, CDR2 ANQGSEA. The CDR3 has 12 residues. V was cut by 3 bases and J by 6 bases, with 11 bases left in between. The sample comes from a study of control samples from healthy donors and cancer patients. The protocol was immunoSEQ multiplex PCR, while the TCRdb copy is restricted to in-frame clones and leaves out a portion. Found here are about 96,000 clones, 93% of them singletons; the top ten hold around 8.5%. The chain employs TRBV29-1 and TRBJ1-2; TRBD1 might be the D (6 bases). The clonotype originates from a man aged 18-30 years in good health. The sample was blood. CDR3 loop: CSVDQGLNGYTF. Here the CDR3 DNA reads TGCAGCGTTGACCAGGGGCTAAATGGCTACACCTTC. The full variable domain, rest sourced from reference TRBV29-1 and TRBJ1-2, is SAVISQKPSRDICQRGTSLTIQCQVDSQVTMMFWYRQQPGQSLTLIATANQGSEATYESGFVIDKFPISRPNLTFSTLTVSNMSPEDSSIYLCSVDQGLNGYTFGSGTRLTVV.